One sample yielded the 31 T cell receptor beta chains listed below, sequenced in a study of cytomegalovirus exposure and HLA in healthy donors. The study ran its PCR with 60 Vbeta and 13 Jbeta primers. The assay was immunoSEQ multiplex PCR, and TCRdb's table has in-frame clones only and misses some. The sample carries approximately 81,000 clones, around 84% recorded once. Sample: PBMCs. The receptor set was obtained from a woman in her 50s in good health and CMV-seronegative.

The chain links TRBV4-1 to TRBJ1-2; D unclear. This CDR3 contains 14 residues. Trimming left V 0 bases short and J 1 base short, with 6 bases between. From germline, CDR1 is MGHRA and CDR2 YSYEKL. CDR3 nucleotides: TGCGCCAGCAGCCAAGAGACGGGTAACTATGGCTACACCTTC. It translates to CASSQETGNYGYTF.

The chain is built from TRBV27 and TRBJ2-1, with TRBD2 matching 11 bases. Per germline, CDR1 MNHEY and CDR2 SMNVEV (reference sequence). This CDR3 is 14 amino acids long. V dropped 2 bases and J dropped 10; count of bases not matched to a gene: 4. DNA for the CDR3: TGTGCCAGCAGTTTACAGGCTAGCGGGAGGGAGCAGTTCTTC. This sequence encodes CASSLQASGREQFF.

This clone was seen a single time. J is TRBJ2-7 and V is TRBV5-1; no definite D call. Germline assignment: CDR1 SGHRS and CDR2 YFSETQ. The CDR3 loop spans 15 amino acids. V was shortened by 0 bases and J by 1 base, with 11 bases between the two germline ends. CDR3 DNA sequence: TGCGCCAGCAGCTTGGATCCGGCAGGATCCTACGAGCAGTACTTC. Translating gives CASSLDPAGSYEQYF.

V gene TRBV9 combines with J gene TRBJ2-1; the D is unclear. Germline assignment: CDR1 SGDLS and CDR2 YYNGEE. CDR3 length: 16 residues. V was shortened by 0 bases and J by 0 bases, with 10 bases between the two germline ends. CDR3 protein: CASSVGDRLSYNEQFF. The CDR3 DNA is TGTGCCAGCAGCGTAGGTGACCGACTCTCCTACAATGAGCAGTTCTTC.

This rearrangement joins TRBV6-5 to TRBJ2-1; 10 bases agree with TRBD2. CDR1 and CDR2 (germline): MNHEY, SVGAGI. The CDR3 extends over 15 amino acids. Unmatched junction bases numbered 9, after V lost 8 bases and J lost 5 bases. CDR3 nucleotides: TGTGCCAGCTCAGAGTCGGGACTAGCGAACAATGAGCAGTTCTTC. This sequence encodes CASSESGLANNEQFF.

The genes are TRBV11-2 and TRBJ2-1; TRBD1 aligns across 7 bases. V gave up 5 bases and J gave up 6 bases; unmatched junction bases: 4. The CDR3 extends over 13 amino acids. Germline CDR1 reads SGHAT; CDR2 reads FQNNGV. This chain's CDR3 is CASSPDRVNEQFF. CDR3 bases: TGTGCCAGCAGCCCCGACAGGGTCAATGAGCAGTTCTTC.

The CDR3 is CASSPYRGVPNEQFF. DNA of the CDR3: TGTGCCAGCAGCCCTTACAGGGGAGTCCCAAATGAGCAGTTCTTC. The rearrangement joins TRBV7-6 to TRBJ2-1; TRBD1 agrees at 7 bases. Germline CDR1 and CDR2: SGHVS and FNYEAQ. The CDR3 totals 15 residues. J lost 7 bases, V lost 5 bases, and 11 bases had no gene match.

The chain links TRBV7-9 to TRBJ1-1; D unclear. V was clipped by 4 bases and J by 3 bases, with 3 bases between them. Germline CDR1 SEHNR, CDR2 FQNEAQ (reference sequence). The CDR3 covers 11 residues. CDR3 DNA sequence: TGTGCCAGCAGCTCCTACACTGAAGCTTTCTTT. Protein product: CASSSYTEAFF.

The chain carries TRBV7-9 and TRBJ2-1; TRBD2 matches 7 bases. Per the germline V gene, CDR1 is SEHNR and CDR2 is FQNEAQ (reference sequence). The length of the CDR3 is 14 residues. V lost 6 bases, J lost 2 bases, and 4 bases stayed unmatched. CDR3 DNA sequence: TGTGCCAGCAGACCTAGCGGCACCTACAATGAGCAGTTCTTC. Its translation is CASRPSGTYNEQFF.

The rearrangement links TRBV6-1 to TRBJ2-5; 11 positions match TRBD2. The V and J ends lost 3 bases and 2 bases, in that order; junction bases with no gene match: 2. Germline values: CDR1 MNHNS, CDR2 SASEGT. The CDR3 sequence is 15 residues long. CDR3 in amino acids: CASSEGTSGQETQYF. CDR3 nucleotides: TGTGCCAGCAGTGAGGGGACTAGCGGACAAGAGACCCAGTACTTC.

This rearrangement joins TRBV19 to TRBJ2-1; 11 bases line up with TRBD2. The germline V gene encodes CDR1 LNHDA and CDR2 SQIVND (reference sequence). This CDR3 region has 15 residues. V trimming: 6 bases; J trimming: 1 base; junction bases outside the gene matches: 2. CDR3 DNA sequence: TGTGCCAGTAGCCGGACTAGCGGGTCCTACAATGAGCAGTTCTTC. This sequence encodes CASSRTSGSYNEQFF.

The chain is built from TRBV27 and TRBJ1-2; D is perhaps TRBD1 (5 bases). This CDR3 spans 13 amino acids. V was shortened by 2 bases and J by 5 bases, with 9 bases between the two germline ends. CDR1 and CDR2 (germline): MNHEY, SMNVEV (reference sequence). The CDR3 DNA reads as TGTGCCAGCAGTTTAGTGGGGGGGTATGGCTACACCTTC. Protein product: CASSLVGGYGYTF.

V gene TRBV5-1 combines with J gene TRBJ2-7, with D possibly TRBD2 on 6 matching bases. The CDR3 extends over 16 amino acids. Germline CDR1 SGHRS, CDR2 YFSETQ. V shed 0 bases and J shed 2 bases, with 15 bases lying between them. The chain's CDR3 is CASSLGIGGMTYEQYF. The CDR3, as DNA: TGCGCCAGCAGCTTGGGGATTGGAGGGATGACCTACGAGCAGTACTTC.

V and J are TRBV7-2 and TRBJ2-1; 7 nucleotides line up with TRBD1. The V and J ends lost 4 bases and 4 bases, in that order; junction bases with no gene match: 7. The CDR3 is 15 amino acids. In germline, CDR1 is SGHTA, CDR2 FQGNSA. CDR3 protein: CASSSRDSYYNEQFF. The CDR3, as DNA: TGTGCCAGCAGCTCTCGGGACAGTTATTACAATGAGCAGTTCTTC.

The chain is built from TRBV28 and TRBJ2-1, with TRBD2 identical over 8 bases. This CDR3 region has 16 residues. V was clipped by 6 bases and J by 2 bases; unmatched bases: 9. Germline CDR1 is MDHEN and CDR2 is SYDVKM. The CDR3 is CASSSPLAEPYNEQFF. CDR3 in DNA: TGTGCCAGCAGCAGTCCACTAGCGGAGCCCTACAATGAGCAGTTCTTC.

The V and J genes are TRBV28 and TRBJ2-1; D is unclear. Looked up from germline, CDR1 is MDHEN and CDR2 is SYDVKM. V gave up 6 bases and J gave up 0 bases, with 9 bases separating them. The CDR3 extends over 14 amino acids. CDR3 in amino acids: CASSRLSSYNEQFF. The CDR3 nucleotides are TGTGCCAGCAGCCGACTTAGCTCCTACAATGAGCAGTTCTTC.

The chain couples TRBV18 to TRBJ2-7, with D tentatively TRBD1 (6 bases). V lost 5 bases to trimming and J lost 2 bases, with 13 bases between them. Germline V CDR1 and CDR2: KGHSH, LQKENI. This CDR3 is 14 amino acids long. The CDR3: CASSFGQLTYEQYF. The CDR3 nucleotides read TGTGCCAGCTCATTCGGACAGTTGACCTACGAGCAGTACTTC.

This chain connects TRBV10-2 to TRBJ2-7, with 8 bases that match TRBD1. The germline V gene has CDR1 WSHSY and CDR2 SAAADI. CDR3 length equals 14 residues. The V and J ends lost 4 bases and 0 bases, in that order; junction bases with no gene match: 2. As DNA, the CDR3 is TGCGCCAGCAGTGGTGGGACAGGCTCCTACGAGCAGTACGTC. It specifies CASSGGTGSYEQYV.

This rearrangement joins TRBV14 to TRBJ2-5, with 13 bases fitting TRBD2. J gave up 4 bases and V 8 bases, and 1 base lay outside the gene matches. This CDR3 contains 13 residues. From germline, CDR1 is SGHDN and CDR2 FVKESK. Written as DNA, the CDR3 is TGTGCCAGCGGACTAGCGGGAGTAGAGACCCAGTACTTC. Translation gives CASGLAGVETQYF.

J is TRBJ2-1 and V is TRBV27; 12 bases line up with TRBD2. The germline CDR1 and CDR2 sequences are MNHEY and SMNVEV (reference sequence). The J segment lost 8 bases and the V segment lost 2 bases, leaving 4 bases of the junction unmatched. This CDR3 has 15 amino acids. CDR3 region: CASSLASGGGYEQFF. For the CDR3, the DNA is TGTGCCAGCAGTTTAGCTAGCGGGGGGGGATATGAGCAGTTCTTC.

The V call is TRBV5-1, the J call TRBJ2-2; TRBD1 matches at 8 bases. V gave up 4 bases and J gave up 5 bases; unmatched junction bases: 4. Germline loops: CDR1 SGHRS, CDR2 YFSETQ. The CDR3 extends over 14 amino acids. The CDR3 protein is CASSDRGGTGELFF. In DNA form, the CDR3 reads TGCGCCAGCAGCGACAGGGGTGGAACCGGGGAGCTGTTTTTT.

The chain links TRBV10-3 to TRBJ2-2, with TRBD1 matching 9 bases. J was trimmed by 6 bases and V by 6 bases; bases with no gene match: 14. Germline CDR1 and CDR2: ENHRY and SYGVKD. This CDR3 contains 17 residues. Here the CDR3 DNA reads TGTGCCATCAGGACTACAGGGGGCTCGGGGTTGGCCGGGGAGCTGTTTTTT. Translation: CAIRTTGGSGLAGELFF.

This chain connects TRBV29-1 to TRBJ2-3, with D possibly TRBD1 on 8 matching bases. Trimming removed 6 bases at V and 6 bases at J, with 13 bases between. Germline V gene data show CDR1 as SQVTM and CDR2 as ANQGSEA. CDR3 size: 12 residues. The CDR3 region has the DNA TGCAGCGTACAGGGGGGGGCCGATACGCAGTATTTT. Its translation is CSVQGGADTQYF.

This clone has a single count. The CDR3 loop reads CASSYPQRNYNEQFF. DNA for the CDR3: TGTGCCAGCAGTTACCCCCAGCGGAACTACAATGAGCAGTTCTTC. The chain uses TRBV27 and TRBJ2-1, with D possibly matching TRBD2 (5 bases). The CDR3 sequence is 15 residues long. Trimming stripped 4 bases from V and 3 bases from J, with 13 bases between. Germline-derived CDR1 and CDR2 are MNHEY and SMNVEV (reference sequence).

The CDR3 nucleotides read TGTGCCAGTAGTATCAGCGAAGGGGCGGTAGGGGAGACCCAGTACTTC. Translated: CASSISEGAVGETQYF. The chain is built from TRBV19 and TRBJ2-5; possible D gene TRBD1, 5 bases. Per the germline V gene, CDR1 is LNHDA and CDR2 is SQIVND (reference sequence). The V end was cut by 3 bases, the J end by 5 bases, with 19 bases between. The CDR3 spans 16 residues.

The chain is built from TRBV19 and TRBJ1-5; perhaps TRBD1 as D (6 bases). CDR3 length: 14 amino acids. V dropped 9 bases and J dropped 4 bases, with 16 bases sitting between them. CDR1 is LNHDA and CDR2 is SQIVND in the germline V gene (reference sequence). The CDR3 DNA reads TGTGCCAGCGGACAGTCCGTGGGGAATCAGCCCCAGCATTTT. Its translation is CASGQSVGNQPQHF.

The V gene is TRBV30, the J gene TRBJ1-2; no clear D. Germline V gene sequence: CDR1 GTSNPN, CDR2 SVGIG (reference sequence). The V and J ends lost 5 bases and 4 bases respectively, with 20 bases between them. The CDR3 is made up of 15 amino acids. CDR3 in DNA: TGTGCCTGGCAGGCTATGAGCAGTAGTCCCTATGGCTACACCTTC. It encodes CAWQAMSSSPYGYTF.

The chain uses TRBV6-6 and TRBJ2-7; maybe TRBD1 (6 bases). V lost 6 bases to trimming and J lost 2 bases, with 14 bases between them. There are 14 residues in the CDR3. Germline V gene lookup returns CDR1 MNHNY and CDR2 SVGAGI (reference sequence). The CDR3 region is CASRGPGQTYEQYV. CDR3 coding DNA: TGTGCCAGCAGAGGCCCAGGACAGACCTACGAGCAGTACGTC.

Only a few counts were recorded for this clone. The genes are TRBV28 and TRBJ2-1; possibly TRBD2 for D (6 bases). The CDR3 is 14 amino acids. V dropped 7 bases and J dropped 2 bases, with 12 bases sitting between them. The germline gives CDR1 MDHEN, CDR2 SYDVKM. The DNA of the CDR3 is TGTGCCAGCACCCTAGCGCCCGCCTACAATGAGCAGTTCTTC. It is translated as CASTLAPAYNEQFF.

The J gene is TRBJ1-2, the V gene TRBV5-4; D is perhaps TRBD1 (6 bases). Germline loops: CDR1 SGHNT, CDR2 YYREEE (reference sequence). The CDR3 has 14 amino acids. Trimming removed 0 bases from V and 8 bases from J, with 14 bases in between. The CDR3 DNA is TGTGCCAGCAGCTTGGCCTTGGCAGGGGAAGGCTACACCTTC. Protein product: CASSLALAGEGYTF.

The chain couples TRBV7-8 to TRBJ2-1; 7 bases match TRBD1. V was clipped by 3 bases and J by 6 bases; unmatched bases: 8. Germline CDR1 and CDR2: SGHVS and FQNEAQ. The CDR3 is 15 amino acids. The DNA of the CDR3 is TGTGCCAGCAGCTTTGCCCCGGGACAGTTCAATGAGCAGTTCTTC. Its translation is CASSFAPGQFNEQFF.